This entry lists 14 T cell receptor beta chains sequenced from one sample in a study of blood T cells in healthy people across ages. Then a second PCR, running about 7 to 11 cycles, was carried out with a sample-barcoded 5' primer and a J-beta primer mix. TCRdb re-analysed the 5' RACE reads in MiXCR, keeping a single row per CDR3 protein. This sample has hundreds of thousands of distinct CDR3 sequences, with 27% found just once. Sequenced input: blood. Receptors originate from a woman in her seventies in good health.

The CDR3, as DNA: TGTGCCAGCGGGGCGGGGGCTTCTTACAATGAGCAGTTCTTC. As protein: CASGAGASYNEQFF. The chain links TRBV7-9 to TRBJ2-1; possibly TRBD2 for D (7 bases). The CDR3 runs to 14 residues. Germline lookup yields CDR1 SEHNR and CDR2 FQNEAQ (reference sequence). The V and J ends lost 8 bases and 4 bases respectively, with 15 bases between them. Using reference TRBV7-9 and TRBJ2-1 for the parts outside the CDR3, the full variable domain is DTGVSQNPRHKITKRGQNVTFRCDPISEHNRLYWYRQTLGQGPEFLTYFQNEAQLEKSRLLSDRFSAERPKGSFSTLEIQRTEQGDSAMYLCASGAGASYNEQFFGPGTRLTVL.

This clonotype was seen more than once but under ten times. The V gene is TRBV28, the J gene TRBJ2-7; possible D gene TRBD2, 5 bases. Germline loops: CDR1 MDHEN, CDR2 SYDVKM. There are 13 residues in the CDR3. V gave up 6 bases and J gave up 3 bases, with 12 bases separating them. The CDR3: CASRSPGVYEQYF. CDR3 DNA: TGTGCCAGCAGGTCCCCCGGGGTCTACGAGCAGTACTTC.

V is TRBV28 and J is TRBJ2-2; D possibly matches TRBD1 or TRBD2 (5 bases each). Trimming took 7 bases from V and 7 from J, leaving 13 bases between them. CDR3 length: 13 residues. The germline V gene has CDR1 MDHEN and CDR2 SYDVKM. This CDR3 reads CASTRGAGGELFF. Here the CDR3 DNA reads TGTGCCAGCACCCGAGGGGCAGGCGGGGAGCTGTTTTTT.

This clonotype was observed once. The CDR3 DNA reads TGTGCCATCACGGAGGTACCCTACTACGAGCAGTACTTC. Encoded protein: CAITEVPYYEQYF. The rearrangement joins TRBV10-3 to TRBJ2-5; a weak D match, TRBD2 (5 bases). Gene TRBJ2-7 matches the end of the DNA better, so the J call may be wrong. The CDR3 is made up of 13 amino acids. Germline V gene lookup returns CDR1 ENHRY and CDR2 SYGVKD.

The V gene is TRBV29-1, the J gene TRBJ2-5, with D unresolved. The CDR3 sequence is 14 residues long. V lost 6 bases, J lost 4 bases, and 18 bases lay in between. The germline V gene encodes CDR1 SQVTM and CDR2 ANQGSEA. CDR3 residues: CSVGFWPRVETQYF. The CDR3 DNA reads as TGCAGCGTGGGTTTCTGGCCGCGTGTAGAGACCCAGTACTTC.

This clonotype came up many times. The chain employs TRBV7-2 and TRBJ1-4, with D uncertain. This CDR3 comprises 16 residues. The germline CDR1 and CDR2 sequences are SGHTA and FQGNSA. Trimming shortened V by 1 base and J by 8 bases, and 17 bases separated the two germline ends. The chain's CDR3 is CASSLGPRHRSEKLFF. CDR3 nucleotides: TGTGCCAGCAGCTTAGGACCCAGACATCGGTCCGAAAAACTGTTTTTT.

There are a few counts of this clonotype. The CDR3 DNA sequence: TGTGCCAGCAGTTCCCAGGGAAACTATGGCTACACCTTC. It translates to CASSSQGNYGYTF. This chain connects TRBV12-3 or TRBV12-4 to TRBJ1-2; D might be TRBD1 (5 bases). Trimming cost V 4 bases and J 2 bases, with 8 bases left between them. This CDR3 has 13 residues.

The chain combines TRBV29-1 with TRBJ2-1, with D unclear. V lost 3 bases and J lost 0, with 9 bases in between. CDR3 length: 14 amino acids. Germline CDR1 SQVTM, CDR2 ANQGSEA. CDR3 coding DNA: TGCAGCGTTGACGGCGGAAACTCCTACAATGAGCAGTTCTTC. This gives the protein CSVDGGNSYNEQFF.

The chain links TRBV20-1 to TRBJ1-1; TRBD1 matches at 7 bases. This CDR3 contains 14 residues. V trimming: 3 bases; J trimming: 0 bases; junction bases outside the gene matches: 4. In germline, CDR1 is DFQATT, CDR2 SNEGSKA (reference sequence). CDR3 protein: CSASPTGLNTEAFF. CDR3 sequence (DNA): TGCAGTGCTAGCCCGACAGGGTTGAACACTGAAGCTTTCTTT.

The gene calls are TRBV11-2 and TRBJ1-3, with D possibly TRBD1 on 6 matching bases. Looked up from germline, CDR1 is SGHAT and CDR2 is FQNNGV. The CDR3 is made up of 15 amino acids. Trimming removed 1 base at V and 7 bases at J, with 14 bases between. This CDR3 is CASSLGTVPRNTIYF. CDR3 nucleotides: TGTGCCAGCAGCTTAGGGACAGTACCTCGGAACACCATATATTTT.

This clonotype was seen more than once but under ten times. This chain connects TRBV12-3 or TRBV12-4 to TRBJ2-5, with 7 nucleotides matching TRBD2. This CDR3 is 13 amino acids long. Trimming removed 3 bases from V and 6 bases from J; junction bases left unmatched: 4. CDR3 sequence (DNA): TGTGCCAGCAGTTTCCGGGGAGGGAAGACCCAGTACTTC. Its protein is CASSFRGGKTQYF.

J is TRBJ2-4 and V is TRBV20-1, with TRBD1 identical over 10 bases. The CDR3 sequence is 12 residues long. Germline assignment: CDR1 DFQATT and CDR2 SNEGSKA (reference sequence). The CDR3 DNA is TGCGGAACCAGACAGGGGGCCGACATTCAGTACTTC. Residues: CGTRQGADIQYF.

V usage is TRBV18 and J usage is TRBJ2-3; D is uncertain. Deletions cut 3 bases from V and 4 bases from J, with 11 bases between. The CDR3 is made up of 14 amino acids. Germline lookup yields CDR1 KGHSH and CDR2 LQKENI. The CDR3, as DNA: TGTGCCAGCTCACCGGGTACAGCTGCAGATACGCAGTATTTT. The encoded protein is CASSPGTAADTQYF.

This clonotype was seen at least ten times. The CDR3 loop reads CASSPTGGFYEQYF. In nucleotides, the CDR3 is TGTGCCAGCAGCCCCACGGGAGGTTTCTACGAGCAGTACTTC. The rearrangement links TRBV14 to TRBJ2-7; 7 nucleotides agree with TRBD2. The CDR3 is 14 amino acids. Per the germline V gene, CDR1 is SGHDN and CDR2 is FVKESK. Trimming removed 4 bases from V and 3 bases from J; junction bases left unmatched: 6. Together with reference TRBV14 and TRBJ2-7, the CDR3 gives the full variable domain: EAGVTQFPSHSVIEKGQTVTLRCDPISGHDNLYWYRRVMGKEIKFLLHFVKESKQDESGMPNNRFLAERTGGTYSTLKVQPAELEDSGVYFCASSPTGGFYEQYFGPGTRLTVT.